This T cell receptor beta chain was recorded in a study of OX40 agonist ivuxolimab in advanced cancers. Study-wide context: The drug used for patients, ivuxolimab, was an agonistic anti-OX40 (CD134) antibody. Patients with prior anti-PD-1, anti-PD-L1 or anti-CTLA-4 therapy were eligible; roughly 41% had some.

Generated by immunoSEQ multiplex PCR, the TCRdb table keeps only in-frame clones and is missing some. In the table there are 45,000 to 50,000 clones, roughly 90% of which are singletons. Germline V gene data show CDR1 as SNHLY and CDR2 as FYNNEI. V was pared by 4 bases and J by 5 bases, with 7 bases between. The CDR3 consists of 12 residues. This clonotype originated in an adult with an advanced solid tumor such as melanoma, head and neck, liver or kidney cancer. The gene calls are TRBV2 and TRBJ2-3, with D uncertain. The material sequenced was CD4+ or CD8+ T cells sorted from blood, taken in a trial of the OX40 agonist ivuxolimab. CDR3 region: CASSVSRDTQYF. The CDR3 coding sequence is TGTGCCAGCAGTGTCTCCAGAGATACGCAGTATTTT. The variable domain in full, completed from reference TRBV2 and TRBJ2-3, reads EPEVTQTPSHQVTQMGQEVILRCVPISNHLYFYWYRQILGQKVEFLVSFYNNEISEKSEIFDDQFSVERPDGSNFTLKIRSTKLEDSAMYFCASSVSRDTQYFGPGTRLTVL.